A selection of T cell receptor beta chains follows, all from one sample in a study of cytomegalovirus exposure and HLA in healthy donors. Generated by immunoSEQ multiplex PCR, the TCRdb table keeps only in-frame clones and is missing some. The table lists some 150,000 clones, 77% of them singletons. The sample taken for sequencing was PBMCs. The receptors were sampled from a woman between 25 and 40 years old in good health and CMV-seronegative. Each CDR3 is given with its conserved first and last residue. D genes are given only for firm matches. Where a row states a size, it is once, few, many or the class of an expanded clone; other rows omit it.

j_call: TRBJ1-6; clone_size: once; d_call: TRBD1; v_call: TRBV5-6; cdr3_nt: TGTGCCAGCACCGGGACAGGGGTAAATTCACCCCTCCACTTT; cdr3_aa: CASTGTGVNSPLHF
j_call: TRBJ2-1; clone_size: -; d_call: -; v_call: TRBV29-1; cdr3_nt: TGCAGCGTTGGACCGGACTCTTACAATGAGCAGTTCTTC; cdr3_aa: CSVGPDSYNEQFF
j_call: TRBJ2-7; clone_size: -; d_call: TRBD1; v_call: TRBV30; cdr3_nt: TGTGCCTGGGACAGGGCTTCCTCCTACGAGCAGTACTTC; cdr3_aa: CAWDRASSYEQYF
j_call: TRBJ1-2; clone_size: -; d_call: -; v_call: TRBV28; cdr3_nt: TGTGCCAGCAGTTTCAATGGCTACACCTTC; cdr3_aa: CASSFNGYTF
j_call: TRBJ2-3; clone_size: -; d_call: TRBD2; v_call: TRBV12-5; cdr3_nt: TGTGCTAGTGGACGACTAGCCGGTACGCAGTATTTT; cdr3_aa: CASGRLAGTQYF
j_call: TRBJ2-3; clone_size: -; d_call: -; v_call: TRBV19; cdr3_nt: TGTGCCAGTAGTAATCAGATTAGCACAGATACGCAGTATTTT; cdr3_aa: CASSNQISTDTQYF
j_call: TRBJ2-6; clone_size: -; d_call: -; v_call: TRBV5-4; cdr3_nt: TGTGCCAGCAGCTTGGCCTGGGGGACTGATGCTCAGGGGGCCAACGTCCTGACTTTC; cdr3_aa: CASSLAWGTDAQGANVLTF
j_call: TRBJ1-2; clone_size: once; d_call: TRBD1; v_call: TRBV30; cdr3_nt: TGTGCCTGGAGTGTATCGGGACAGGGCTATGGCTACACCTTC; cdr3_aa: CAWSVSGQGYGYTF
j_call: TRBJ2-6; clone_size: -; d_call: TRBD1; v_call: TRBV27; cdr3_nt: TGTGCCAGCAGTCTGACAGGGTTCTCTGGGGCCAACGTCCTGACTTTC; cdr3_aa: CASSLTGFSGANVLTF
j_call: TRBJ1-5; clone_size: -; d_call: TRBD1; v_call: TRBV5-8; cdr3_nt: TGTGCCAGCAGCCCGATTCCGGGACAGAGCAATCAGCCCCAGCATTTT; cdr3_aa: CASSPIPGQSNQPQHF
j_call: TRBJ1-5; clone_size: -; d_call: -; v_call: TRBV6-5; cdr3_nt: TGTGCCAGCAGCCGCCGCGGAGGGAGCAATCAGCCCCAGCATTTT; cdr3_aa: CASSRRGGSNQPQHF
j_call: TRBJ1-6; clone_size: -; d_call: TRBD1; v_call: TRBV30; cdr3_nt: TGTGCCAGCGGACAGGAGGGGTATAAGAATTCACCCCTCCACTTT; cdr3_aa: CASGQEGYKNSPLHF
j_call: TRBJ2-7; clone_size: -; d_call: TRBD1; v_call: TRBV2; cdr3_nt: TGTGCCAGCAGCCGGGGCCCGACAGGGGGAGTCTCTGAGCAGTACTTC; cdr3_aa: CASSRGPTGGVSEQYF
j_call: TRBJ1-4; clone_size: -; d_call: TRBD1; v_call: TRBV7-8; cdr3_nt: TGTGCCAGCAGCCTCATACCGGTTGGCCCACAGGGGGATGCAACTAATGAAAAACTGTTTTTT; cdr3_aa: CASSLIPVGPQGDATNEKLFF
j_call: TRBJ2-7; clone_size: -; d_call: -; v_call: TRBV7-3; cdr3_nt: TGTGCCAGCAGCTTAATAATTGGAGACGAGCAGTACTTC; cdr3_aa: CASSLIIGDEQYF
j_call: TRBJ2-5; clone_size: -; d_call: TRBD1; v_call: TRBV27; cdr3_nt: TGTGCCAGCAGTCCGGGCCCCGGGACAGGGTTGCAAGAGACCCAGTACTTC; cdr3_aa: CASSPGPGTGLQETQYF
j_call: TRBJ2-1; clone_size: -; d_call: TRBD1; v_call: TRBV4-1; cdr3_nt: TGCGCCAGCAGCCTTACTCCGGGACAGGGGCGAAATGAGCAGTTCTTC; cdr3_aa: CASSLTPGQGRNEQFF
j_call: TRBJ2-3; clone_size: -; d_call: -; v_call: TRBV4-1; cdr3_nt: TGCGCCAGCAGCCAAGAATCTAGCACAGATACGCAGTATTTT; cdr3_aa: CASSQESSTDTQYF
j_call: TRBJ2-5; clone_size: -; d_call: -; v_call: TRBV7-9; cdr3_nt: TGTGCCAGCAGCCCAGGACTAAGCCTCTGGGAGACCCAGTACTTC; cdr3_aa: CASSPGLSLWETQYF
j_call: TRBJ2-1; clone_size: -; d_call: TRBD1; v_call: TRBV2; cdr3_nt: TGTGCCAGCAGATCCCGGACAGGGAGTTTGGGGAGCTCCTACAATGAGCAGTTCTTC; cdr3_aa: CASRSRTGSLGSSYNEQFF
j_call: TRBJ2-5; clone_size: -; d_call: TRBD2; v_call: TRBV30; cdr3_nt: TGTGCCTGGGAAGCGGGAGGGGGCGCAGAGACCCAGTACTTC; cdr3_aa: CAWEAGGGAETQYF
j_call: TRBJ2-7; clone_size: -; d_call: TRBD2; v_call: TRBV2; cdr3_nt: TGTGCCAGCAGTGAGTTTGTCTGGGTAGCGGGAGCAAGATACGAGCAGTACTTC; cdr3_aa: CASSEFVWVAGARYEQYF
j_call: TRBJ1-5; clone_size: -; d_call: -; v_call: TRBV19; cdr3_nt: TGTGCCAGTAGGACCCAGGGCAATCAGCCCCAGCATTTT; cdr3_aa: CASRTQGNQPQHF
j_call: TRBJ2-7; clone_size: -; d_call: -; v_call: TRBV5-4; cdr3_nt: TGTGCCAGCAGGGCGGGGCGGGTTACCTCCTACGAGCAGTACTTC; cdr3_aa: CASRAGRVTSYEQYF
j_call: TRBJ1-5; clone_size: -; d_call: TRBD1; v_call: TRBV28; cdr3_nt: TGTGCCAGCAGTTTAGGACAGGGGCAGCCCCAGCATTTT; cdr3_aa: CASSLGQGQPQHF
j_call: TRBJ2-7; clone_size: -; d_call: -; v_call: TRBV19; cdr3_nt: TGTGCCAGTAGTCCGGCGGTGAGCTCCTACGAGCAGTACTTC; cdr3_aa: CASSPAVSSYEQYF
j_call: TRBJ2-7; clone_size: few; d_call: TRBD1; v_call: TRBV6-5; cdr3_nt: TGTGCCAGCAGTTCCCAGGGACAGGGGGCGCGCTACGAGCAGTACTTC; cdr3_aa: CASSSQGQGARYEQYF
j_call: TRBJ2-6; clone_size: few; d_call: -; v_call: TRBV5-4; cdr3_nt: TGTGCCAGCAGCCCCCGAGGGGGTCCAAACTCTGGGGCCAACGTCCTGACTTTC; cdr3_aa: CASSPRGGPNSGANVLTF
j_call: TRBJ1-5; clone_size: -; d_call: TRBD1; v_call: TRBV19; cdr3_nt: TGTGCCAGTAGGGCTGGGACAGGGGAAAATCAGCCCCAGCATTTT; cdr3_aa: CASRAGTGENQPQHF
j_call: TRBJ2-3; clone_size: -; d_call: -; v_call: TRBV15; cdr3_nt: TGTGCCACCAGCATCCCCTATTCGGGGGGCAACACAGATACGCAGTATTTT; cdr3_aa: CATSIPYSGGNTDTQYF
j_call: TRBJ2-7; clone_size: many; d_call: -; v_call: TRBV9; cdr3_nt: TGTGCCAGCAGCGTAGGAGGGGGAATCTACGAGCAGTACTTC; cdr3_aa: CASSVGGGIYEQYF
j_call: TRBJ2-7; clone_size: -; d_call: TRBD1; v_call: TRBV4-3; cdr3_nt: TGCGCCAGCAGCCAAGGGGGACAGGGGGCCTACGAGCAGTACTTC; cdr3_aa: CASSQGGQGAYEQYF
j_call: TRBJ2-7; clone_size: -; d_call: TRBD1; v_call: TRBV27; cdr3_nt: TGTGCCAGCCAGCCGGGACAGGCTCCCTACGAGCAGTACTTC; cdr3_aa: CASQPGQAPYEQYF
j_call: TRBJ1-1; clone_size: few; d_call: TRBD1; v_call: TRBV6-5; cdr3_nt: TGTGCCAGCAGTTACTCGGGGACAGGGGGTTTTGAAGCTTTCTTT; cdr3_aa: CASSYSGTGGFEAFF
j_call: TRBJ1-1; clone_size: -; d_call: TRBD1; v_call: TRBV19; cdr3_nt: TGTGCCAGTAGTGTATCCGCGCGACAGGGGAGTGAAGCTTTCTTT; cdr3_aa: CASSVSARQGSEAFF
j_call: TRBJ2-1; clone_size: -; d_call: TRBD2; v_call: TRBV6-4; cdr3_nt: TGTGCCAGCAGTCTTCAGCGGGGTCTACTCAATGAGCAGTTCTTC; cdr3_aa: CASSLQRGLLNEQFF
j_call: TRBJ2-7; clone_size: -; d_call: -; v_call: TRBV9; cdr3_nt: TGTGCCAGCAGCGTAGAAACAGCAGACGAGCAGTACTTC; cdr3_aa: CASSVETADEQYF